These T cell receptor beta chains were read from a single sample in a study of OX40 agonist ivuxolimab in advanced cancers. Sequencing was performed with immunoSEQ multiplex PCR; in TCRdb, only in-frame clones are kept and a portion is missing. This repertoire shows tens of thousands of clones, about 88% found once; its top ten account for around 0.4%. The sample in question was CD4+ or CD8+ T cells sorted from blood, obtained in a trial of the OX40 agonist ivuxolimab. All receptors come from an adult with an advanced solid tumor such as melanoma, head and neck, liver or kidney cancer. The CDR3 runs from the conserved cysteine through the conserved F or W. A D gene is named only where the DNA matches it firmly. The size entry is marked missing in some rows and otherwise reads once, few, many or a size class.

V gene	clone size	D gene	J gene	CDR3 DNA	CDR3 protein
TRBV11-3	-	-	TRBJ1-1	TGTGCCAGCAGCTTCCAGGGGAACACTGAAGCTTTCTTT	CASSFQGNTEAFF
TRBV7-2	-	TRBD1	TRBJ1-2	TGTGCCAGCAGCCCCGCCGGGACAGGGGCCCGCGGGACGGGTGGCTACACCTTC	CASSPAGTGARGTGGYTF
TRBV7-7	-	-	TRBJ1-4	TGTGCCAGCAGTCGATCGGGGGGGGCGAATGAAAAACTGTTTTTT	CASSRSGGANEKLFF
TRBV6-6	-	-	TRBJ2-7	TGTGCCAGCAGTTACTCCGGGGACGAGCAGTACTTC	CASSYSGDEQYF
TRBV19	-	TRBD1	TRBJ2-2	TGTGCCAGTAGCACAAAAAGGACAGGCTTAGGCACCGGGGAGCTGTTTTTT	CASSTKRTGLGTGELFF
TRBV9	-	-	TRBJ1-4	TGTGCCAGCAGCGTAGAAGGGAAAGGAACGGCTGAGCCCAAGAGGGATGAAAAACTGTTTTTT	CASSVEGKGTAEPKRDEKLFF
TRBV18	-	-	TRBJ1-1	TGTGCCAGCTCACCAGGGGTTGCGGGGAACACTGAAGCTTTCTTT	CASSPGVAGNTEAFF
TRBV30	-	TRBD1	TRBJ1-2	TGTGCCTGGAGCCCAGGGGGTGGCTACACCTTC	CAWSPGGGYTF
TRBV7-2	-	TRBD2	TRBJ2-2	TGTGCCAGCAGCTTAGCGTCTAGCGGGAGGAGCACCGGGGAGCTGTTTTTT	CASSLASSGRSTGELFF
TRBV25-1	-	-	TRBJ1-1	TGTGCCAGCAGTCCCCTCGTTGGGGCCGGGAACACTGAAGCTTTCTTT	CASSPLVGAGNTEAFF
TRBV6-6	-	-	TRBJ2-7	TGTGCCAGCAGTCCGCCGGGGGGCCCGACATACGAGCAGTACTTC	CASSPPGGPTYEQYF
TRBV7-9	-	-	TRBJ2-3	TGTGCCAGCAGCTTAGCCCTTCAGTACGGGAGAAGTTCAGATACGCAGTATTTT	CASSLALQYGRSSDTQYF
TRBV6-5	-	-	TRBJ1-1	TGTGCCAGCAGGTCGACAGAGAAGAACACTGAAGCTTTCTTT	CASRSTEKNTEAFF
TRBV7-9	few	-	TRBJ2-2	TGTGCCAGCAGCTTAGAGACCGGGGAGCTGTTTTTT	CASSLETGELFF
TRBV2	-	-	TRBJ2-3	TGTGCCAGCAGTGAACTTTTAGGGACAGATACGCAGTATTTT	CASSELLGTDTQYF